The T cell receptor (beta chain) under discussion was sequenced for a study of blood T cell repertoires in COVID-19. Cohort 3 donors counted as recovered after two negative PCRs, clearance, or resolved symptoms. Authors' processing steps: Amplification from reference gene primers served as the basis for estimated nucleated cell counts. Some clones are missing from TCRdb's copy, which holds only in-frame ones; the method was immunoSEQ multiplex PCR. V and J calls and clone size are given by that table; D and trimming were obtained from the DNA. The sample records 150,000 to 200,000 clones, approximately 91% being singletons. This clone was counted at least ten times. V trimming: 0 bases; J trimming: 6 bases; junction bases outside the gene matches: 5. The CDR3 consists of 15 residues. The germline gives CDR1 SGDLS, CDR2 YYNGEE.

The sequence was obtained from a young woman who had recovered from COVID-19. The rearrangement links TRBV9 to TRBJ2-1; 8 bases are shared with TRBD2. Sequencing used PBMCs or T cells enriched from blood (not recorded which). DNA for the CDR3: TGTGCCAGCAGCGTAGACGGGAGGGCCAGCAATGAGCAGTTCTTC. Residues: CASSVDGRASNEQFF.